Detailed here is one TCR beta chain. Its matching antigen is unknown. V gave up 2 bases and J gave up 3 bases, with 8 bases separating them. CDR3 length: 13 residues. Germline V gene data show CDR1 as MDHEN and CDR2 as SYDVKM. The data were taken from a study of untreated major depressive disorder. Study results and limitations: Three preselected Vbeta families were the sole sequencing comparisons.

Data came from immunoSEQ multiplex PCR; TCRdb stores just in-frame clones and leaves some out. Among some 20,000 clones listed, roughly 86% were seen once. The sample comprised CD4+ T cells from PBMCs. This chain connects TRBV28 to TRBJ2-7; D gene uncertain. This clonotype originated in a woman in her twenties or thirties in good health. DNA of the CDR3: TGTGCCAGCAGTTTAATTACCAGCTACGAGCAGTACTTC. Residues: CASSLITSYEQYF.